The clone carrying this T cell receptor (beta chain) was seen a handful of times. This record comes from a study of regulatory T cells in long-lasting Graves disease. Construction of TCR beta libraries relied on iRepertoire HTBI primers and on Arm-PCR targeting CDR3 regions. Each CDR3 protein is one row after TCRdb ran MiXCR on the multiplex PCR reads. Of a few hundred thousand distinct CDR3 sequences in the sample, around 13% were seen once. Indicated time point: newly diagnosed GD, antithyroid drugs for less than 3 months. The TCR library was made from RNA extracted from PBMCs. The germline CDR1 and CDR2 sequences are SGHRS and YFSETQ. Deletions cut 4 bases from V and 5 bases from J, with 16 bases between. The CDR3 has 15 amino acids. This sample was shared with a second study, whose subject was T cells in Graves' hyperthyroidism and ophthalmopathy. As that study records: The study excluded patients with uncontrolled infection, other autoimmune disease, pregnancy or lactation. HTBI primers were used for first-round RT-PCR of the TCR CDR3. Most clonotypes expanded in thyroid above 0.001 were likewise present in blood.

The material was peripheral blood mononuclear cells (PBMCs), obtained at new diagnosis, from a patient treated with antithyroid drugs. The TCR originated in a woman aged 45-59 years with Graves disease. V and J are TRBV5-1 and TRBJ2-1, with TRBD1 as a possible D gene (6 bases). Here the CDR3 reads CASSPSRTANNEQFF. In DNA, the CDR3 is TGCGCCAGCAGCCCTAGTCGGACAGCCAACAATGAGCAGTTCTTC.